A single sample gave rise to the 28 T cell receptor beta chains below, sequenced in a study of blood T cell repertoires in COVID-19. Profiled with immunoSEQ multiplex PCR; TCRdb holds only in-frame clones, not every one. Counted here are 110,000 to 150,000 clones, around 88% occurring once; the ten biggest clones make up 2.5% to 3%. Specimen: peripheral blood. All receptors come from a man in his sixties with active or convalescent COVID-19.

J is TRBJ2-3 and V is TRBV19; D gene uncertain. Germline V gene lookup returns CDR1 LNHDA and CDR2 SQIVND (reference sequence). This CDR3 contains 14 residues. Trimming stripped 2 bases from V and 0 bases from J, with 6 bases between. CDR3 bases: TGTGCCAGTAGTATAAGAACTAGCACAGATACGCAGTATTTT. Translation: CASSIRTSTDTQYF.

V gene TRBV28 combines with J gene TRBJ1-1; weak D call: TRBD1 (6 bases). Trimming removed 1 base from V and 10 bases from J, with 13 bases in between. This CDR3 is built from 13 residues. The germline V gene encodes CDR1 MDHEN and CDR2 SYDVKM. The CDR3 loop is CASSLSAGGRAFF. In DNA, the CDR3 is TGTGCCAGCAGTTTATCGGCCGGGGGGCGAGCTTTCTTT.

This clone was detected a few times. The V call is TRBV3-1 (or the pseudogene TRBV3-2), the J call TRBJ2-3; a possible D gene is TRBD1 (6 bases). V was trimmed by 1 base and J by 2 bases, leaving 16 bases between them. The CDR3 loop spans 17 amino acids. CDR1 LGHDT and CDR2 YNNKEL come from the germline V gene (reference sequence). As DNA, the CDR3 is TGTGCCAGCAGCCAAGGTTGGGGCAGGGGCTCCACAGATACGCAGTATTTT. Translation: CASSQGWGRGSTDTQYF.

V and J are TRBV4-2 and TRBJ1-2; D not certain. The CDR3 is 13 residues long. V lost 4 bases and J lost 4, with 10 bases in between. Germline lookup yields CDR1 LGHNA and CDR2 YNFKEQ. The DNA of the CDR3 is TGTGCCAGCAGCCTTAAGGAGCTCTATGGCTACACCTTC. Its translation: CASSLKELYGYTF.

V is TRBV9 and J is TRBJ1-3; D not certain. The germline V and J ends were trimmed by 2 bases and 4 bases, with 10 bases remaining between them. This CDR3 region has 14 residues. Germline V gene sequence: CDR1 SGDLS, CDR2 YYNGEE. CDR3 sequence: CASSVLTGGNTIYF. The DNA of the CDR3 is TGTGCCAGCAGCGTTTTGACTGGCGGAAACACCATATATTTT.

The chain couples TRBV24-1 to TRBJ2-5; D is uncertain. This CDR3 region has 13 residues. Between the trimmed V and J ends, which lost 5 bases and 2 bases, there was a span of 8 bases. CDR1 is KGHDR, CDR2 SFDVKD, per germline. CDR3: CATSAPGQETQYF. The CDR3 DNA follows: TGTGCCACCAGTGCGCCGGGTCAAGAGACCCAGTACTTC.

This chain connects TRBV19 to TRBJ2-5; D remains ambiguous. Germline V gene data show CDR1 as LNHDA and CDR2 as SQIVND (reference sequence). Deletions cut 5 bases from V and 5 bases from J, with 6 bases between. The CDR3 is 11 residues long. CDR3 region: CASSFEETQYF. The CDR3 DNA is TGTGCCAGTAGTTTCGAGGAGACCCAGTACTTC.

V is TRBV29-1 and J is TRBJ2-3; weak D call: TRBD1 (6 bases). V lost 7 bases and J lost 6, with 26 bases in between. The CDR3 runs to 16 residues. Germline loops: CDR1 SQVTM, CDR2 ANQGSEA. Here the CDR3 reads CSGLHEGQTSEDTQYF. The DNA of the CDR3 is TGCAGCGGCCTACATGAGGGACAAACCTCCGAGGATACGCAGTATTTT.

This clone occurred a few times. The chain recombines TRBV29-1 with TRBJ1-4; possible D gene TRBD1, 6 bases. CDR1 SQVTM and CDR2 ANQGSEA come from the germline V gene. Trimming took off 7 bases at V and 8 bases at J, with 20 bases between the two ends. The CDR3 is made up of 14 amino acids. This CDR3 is CSADSPGGGEKLFF. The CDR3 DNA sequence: TGCAGCGCCGACAGTCCGGGGGGGGGCGAAAAACTGTTTTTT.

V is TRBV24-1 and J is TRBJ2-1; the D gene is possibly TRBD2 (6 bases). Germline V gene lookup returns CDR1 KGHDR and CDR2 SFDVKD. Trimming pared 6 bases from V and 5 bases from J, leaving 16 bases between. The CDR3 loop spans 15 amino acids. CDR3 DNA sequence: TGTGCCACCAGTAGAGGGGAGGCGGGAAACAATGAGCAGTTCTTC. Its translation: CATSRGEAGNNEQFF.

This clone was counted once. The chain's CDR3 is CASSSGTTQEQFF. The CDR3 nucleotides read TGTGCCAGCAGTTCCGGGACTACCCAAGAGCAGTTCTTC. This chain joins TRBV6-1 and TRBJ2-1; the match to TRBD2 covers 7 bases. The trim removed 5 bases at V and 10 bases at J, leaving 8 bases unmatched. The CDR3 contains 13 residues. Germline assignment: CDR1 MNHNS and CDR2 SASEGT.

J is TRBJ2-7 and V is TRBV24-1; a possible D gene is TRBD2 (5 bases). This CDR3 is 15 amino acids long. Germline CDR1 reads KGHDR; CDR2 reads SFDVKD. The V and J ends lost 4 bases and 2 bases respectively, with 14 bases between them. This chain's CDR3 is CATSDPRAGAYEQYF. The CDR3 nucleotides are TGTGCCACCAGTGACCCCCGGGCCGGGGCCTACGAGCAGTACTTC.

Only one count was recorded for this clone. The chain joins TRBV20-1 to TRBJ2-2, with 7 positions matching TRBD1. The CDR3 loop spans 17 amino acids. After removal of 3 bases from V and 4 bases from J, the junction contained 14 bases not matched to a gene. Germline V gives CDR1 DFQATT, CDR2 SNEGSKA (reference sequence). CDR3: CSASTGPGGGSTGELFF. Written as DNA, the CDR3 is TGCAGTGCTAGTACGGGGCCAGGGGGTGGGAGCACCGGGGAGCTGTTTTTT.

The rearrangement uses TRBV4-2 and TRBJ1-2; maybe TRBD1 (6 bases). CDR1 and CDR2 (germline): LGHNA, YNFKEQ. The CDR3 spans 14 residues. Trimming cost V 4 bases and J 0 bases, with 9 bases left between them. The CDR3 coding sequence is TGTGCCAGCAGCCTTGGACAGACTAACTATGGCTACACCTTC. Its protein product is CASSLGQTNYGYTF.

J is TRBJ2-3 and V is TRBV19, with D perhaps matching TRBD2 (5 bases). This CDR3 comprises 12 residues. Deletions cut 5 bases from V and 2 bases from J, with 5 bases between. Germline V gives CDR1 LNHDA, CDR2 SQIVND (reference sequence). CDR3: CASSRDTDTQYF. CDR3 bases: TGTGCCAGTAGTCGGGACACAGATACGCAGTATTTT. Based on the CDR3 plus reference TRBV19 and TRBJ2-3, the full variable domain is DGGITQSPKYLFRKEGQNVTLSCEQNLNHDAMYWYRQDPGQGLRLIYYSQIVNDFQKGDIAEGYSVSREKKESFPLTVTSAQKNPTAFYLCASSRDTDTQYFGPGTRLTVL.

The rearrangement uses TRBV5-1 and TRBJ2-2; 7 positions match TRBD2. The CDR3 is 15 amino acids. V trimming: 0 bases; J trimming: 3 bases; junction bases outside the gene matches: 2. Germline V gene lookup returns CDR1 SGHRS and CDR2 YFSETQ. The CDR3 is CASSLGGGDTGELFF. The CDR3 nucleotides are TGCGCCAGCAGCTTGGGCGGGGGAGACACCGGGGAGCTGTTTTTT.

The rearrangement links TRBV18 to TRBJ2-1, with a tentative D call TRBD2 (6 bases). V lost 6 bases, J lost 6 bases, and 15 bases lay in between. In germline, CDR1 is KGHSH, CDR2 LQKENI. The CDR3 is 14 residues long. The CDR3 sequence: CASSRVADRNEQFF. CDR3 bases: TGTGCCAGCTCGAGGGTAGCGGACCGCAATGAGCAGTTCTTC. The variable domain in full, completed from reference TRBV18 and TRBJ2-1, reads NAGVMQNPRHLVRRRGQEARLRCSPMKGHSHVYWYRQLPEEGLKFMVYLQKENIIDESGMPKERFSAEFPKEGPSILRIQQVVRGDSAAYFCASSRVADRNEQFFGPGTRLTVL.

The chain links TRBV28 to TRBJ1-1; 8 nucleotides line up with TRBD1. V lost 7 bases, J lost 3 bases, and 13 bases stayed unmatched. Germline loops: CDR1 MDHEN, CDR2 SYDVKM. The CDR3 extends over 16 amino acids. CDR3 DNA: TGTGCCAGCACCCCCTTAGACAGGGGATTCCACACTGAAGCTTTCTTT. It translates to CASTPLDRGFHTEAFF.

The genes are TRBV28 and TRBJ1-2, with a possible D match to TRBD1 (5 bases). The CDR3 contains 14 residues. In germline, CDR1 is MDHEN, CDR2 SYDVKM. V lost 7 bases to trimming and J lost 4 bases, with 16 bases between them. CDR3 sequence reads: CASTKGGVPYGYTF. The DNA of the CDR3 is TGTGCCAGCACTAAGGGAGGGGTTCCCTATGGCTACACCTTC.

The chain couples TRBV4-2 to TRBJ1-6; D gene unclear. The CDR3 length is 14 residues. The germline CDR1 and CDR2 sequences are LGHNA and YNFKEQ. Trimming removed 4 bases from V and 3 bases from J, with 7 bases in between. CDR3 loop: CASSRSGYNSPLHF. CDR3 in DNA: TGTGCCAGCAGCCGGTCAGGCTATAATTCACCCCTCCACTTT.

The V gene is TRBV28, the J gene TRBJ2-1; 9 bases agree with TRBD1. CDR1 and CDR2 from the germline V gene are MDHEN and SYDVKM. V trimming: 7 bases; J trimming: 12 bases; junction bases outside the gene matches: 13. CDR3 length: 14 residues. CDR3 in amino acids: CASTPIQGAGWQFF. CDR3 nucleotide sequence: TGTGCCAGCACCCCTATACAGGGGGCGGGGTGGCAGTTCTTC.

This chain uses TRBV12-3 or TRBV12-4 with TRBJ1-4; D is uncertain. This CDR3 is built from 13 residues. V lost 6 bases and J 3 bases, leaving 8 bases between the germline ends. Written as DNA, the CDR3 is TGTGCCAGCAGCCGGCGGCCTAATGAAAAACTGTTTTTT. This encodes CASSRRPNEKLFF.

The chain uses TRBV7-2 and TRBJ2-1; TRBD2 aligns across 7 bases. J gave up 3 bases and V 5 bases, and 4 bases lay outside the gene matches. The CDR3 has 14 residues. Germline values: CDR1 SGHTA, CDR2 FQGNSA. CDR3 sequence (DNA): TGTGCCAGCAGCCCAACTAGCGACTACAATGAGCAGTTCTTC. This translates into CASSPTSDYNEQFF.

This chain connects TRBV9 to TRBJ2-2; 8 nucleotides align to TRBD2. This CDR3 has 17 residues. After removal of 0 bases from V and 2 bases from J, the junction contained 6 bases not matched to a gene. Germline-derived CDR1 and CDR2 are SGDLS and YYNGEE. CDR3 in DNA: TGTGCCAGCAGCGTAGACCAGCGGGGGACTAACACCGGGGAGCTGTTTTTT. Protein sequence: CASSVDQRGTNTGELFF. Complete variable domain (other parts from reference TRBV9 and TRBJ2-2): DSGVTQTPKHLITATGQRVTLRCSPRSGDLSVYWYQQSLDQGLQFLIQYYNGEERAKGNILERFSAQQFPDLHSELNLSSLELGDSALYFCASSVDQRGTNTGELFFGEGSRLTVL.

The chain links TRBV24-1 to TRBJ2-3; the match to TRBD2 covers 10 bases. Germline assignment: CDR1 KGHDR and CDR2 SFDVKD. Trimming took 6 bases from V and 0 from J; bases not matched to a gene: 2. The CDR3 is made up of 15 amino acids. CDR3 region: CATSYSGGSTDTQYF. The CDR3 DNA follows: TGTGCCACCAGTTATAGCGGGGGGAGCACAGATACGCAGTATTTT.

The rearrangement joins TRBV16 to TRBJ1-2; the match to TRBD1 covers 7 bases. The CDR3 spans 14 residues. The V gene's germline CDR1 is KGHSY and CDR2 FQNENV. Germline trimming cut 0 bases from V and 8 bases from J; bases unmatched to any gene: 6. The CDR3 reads CASSQSAGGNGYTF. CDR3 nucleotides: TGTGCCAGCAGCCAATCAGCAGGGGGTAACGGCTACACCTTC.

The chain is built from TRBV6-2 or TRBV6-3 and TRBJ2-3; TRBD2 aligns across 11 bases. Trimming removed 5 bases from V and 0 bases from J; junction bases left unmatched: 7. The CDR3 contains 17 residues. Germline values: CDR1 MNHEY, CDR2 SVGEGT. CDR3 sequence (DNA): TGTGCCAGCAGTCACACTAGCGGGGGCGTTAGCACAGATACGCAGTATTTT. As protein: CASSHTSGGVSTDTQYF.

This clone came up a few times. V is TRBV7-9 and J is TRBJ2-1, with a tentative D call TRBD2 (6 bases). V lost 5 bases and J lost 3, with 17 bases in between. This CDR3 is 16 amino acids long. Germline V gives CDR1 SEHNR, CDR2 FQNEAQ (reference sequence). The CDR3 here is CASSPPKGRGYNEQFF. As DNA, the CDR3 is TGTGCCAGCAGCCCCCCGAAGGGGCGGGGCTACAATGAGCAGTTCTTC.